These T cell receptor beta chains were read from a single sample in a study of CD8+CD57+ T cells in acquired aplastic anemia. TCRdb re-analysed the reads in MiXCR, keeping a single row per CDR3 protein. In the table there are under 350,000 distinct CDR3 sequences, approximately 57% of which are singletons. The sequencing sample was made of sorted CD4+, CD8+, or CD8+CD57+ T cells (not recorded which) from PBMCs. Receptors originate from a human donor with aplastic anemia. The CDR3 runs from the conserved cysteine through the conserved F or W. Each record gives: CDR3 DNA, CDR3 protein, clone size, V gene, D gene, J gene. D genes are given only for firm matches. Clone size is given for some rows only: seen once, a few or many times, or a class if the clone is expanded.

TGCAGTGCTAGAGATGGGCGGGAGAACACAGATACGCAGTATTTT,CSARDGRENTDTQYF,NA,TRBV20-1,TRBD2,TRBJ2-3
TGCGCCAGCAGCCCGTACACCGGGACAGGGACCTACGAGCAGTACTTC,CASSPYTGTGTYEQYF,NA,TRBV5-1,TRBD1,TRBJ2-7
TGTGCCAGTAGTAGACTAGCGACTAGCACAGATACGCAGTATTTT,CASSRLATSTDTQYF,few,TRBV19,TRBD2,TRBJ2-3
TGCGCCAGCGAGGAACAGGGGTTGGGTGAAAAACTGTTTTTT,CASEEQGLGEKLFF,NA,TRBV5-1,TRBD1,TRBJ1-4
TGCAGTGCCCCCCAAGGGGTAACGGATACGCAGTATTTT,CSAPQGVTDTQYF,NA,TRBV20-1,NA,TRBJ2-3
TGCAGTGCTGTTCACAGTTTAGAGGTTTTTCAAGAGACCCAGTGCTTC,CSAVHSLEVFQETQCF,NA,TRBV20-1,NA,TRBJ2-5
TGCAGCGTACCCGGACAGCCGAACACTGAAGCTTTCTTT,CSVPGQPNTEAFF,NA,TRBV29-1,NA,TRBJ1-1
TGTGCCAGCCAACAGGGCGGGGTGGCGGGAGAGACCCAGTACTTC,CASQQGGVAGETQYF,few,TRBV2,NA,TRBJ2-5
TGTGCTAGCAGCTTAGGGGCTAGGACCCTCTTC,CASSLGARTLF,few,TRBV7-7,NA,TRBJ1-2
TGTGCCAGCAGCTCCCAAAGGACAGTCCCGCGAGGTGGCTACACCTTC,CASSSQRTVPRGGYTF,NA,TRBV7-9,NA,TRBJ1-2
TGTGCCAGTAGTCCACGGACAGGGGCCTCAACTAATGAAAAACTGTTTTTT,CASSPRTGASTNEKLFF,NA,TRBV19,TRBD1,TRBJ1-4
TGTGCCAGCAGCCAACGCAGGGACTCCTCTGGAAACACCATATATTTT,CASSQRRDSSGNTIYF,NA,TRBV7-9,NA,TRBJ1-3
TGTGCCAGCAGCCCCGCCGGGGGAACAGGGGCCAACGTCCTGACTTTC,CASSPAGGTGANVLTF,NA,TRBV9,NA,TRBJ2-6
TGTGCCTCCGCAGGGGATTACGATCAGCCCCAGCATTTT,CASAGDYDQPQHF,NA,TRBV7-6,NA,TRBJ1-5
TGTGCCAGCAATGATCCAGGCGGGAGAAGTTCCTACGAGCAGTACTTC,CASNDPGGRSSYEQYF,many,TRBV2,TRBD2,TRBJ2-7
TGCAGTGCGCGCACTCGGGTGGGACGTTTACGCAATCAGCCCCAGCATTTT,CSARTRVGRLRNQPQHF,many,TRBV20-1,NA,TRBJ1-5
TGTGCCAGCAGTGAACCTAGGAACTATGGCTACACCTTC,CASSEPRNYGYTF,NA,TRBV7-8,NA,TRBJ1-2
TGTGCCAGCAGCGTAGGCCCCAGGGCAGGCGGCGGTGAAAAACTGTTTTTT,CASSVGPRAGGGEKLFF,many,TRBV9,NA,TRBJ1-4
TGTGCCAGCAGCTCTCGGGGGCCGGTCTATGAGCAGTTCTTC,CASSSRGPVYEQFF,many,TRBV7-9,NA,TRBJ2-1